The next 14 T cell receptor beta chains were all read from a single sample in a study of OX40 agonist ivuxolimab in advanced cancers. TCRdb's table, derived via immunoSEQ multiplex PCR, lists solely in-frame clones and lacks some. The top ten hold 0.25% to 0.35% of the sample, which has 99,000 or so clones, roughly 90% seen once. Material: CD4+ or CD8+ T cells sorted from blood, obtained in a trial of the OX40 agonist ivuxolimab. The receptors stem from an adult with an advanced solid tumor such as melanoma, head and neck, liver or kidney cancer.

The chain joins TRBV5-1 to TRBJ2-5; no reliable D call. V was cut by 0 bases and J by 1 base, with 7 bases left in between. This CDR3 is 14 amino acids long. Per germline, CDR1 SGHRS and CDR2 YFSETQ. The CDR3 loop reads CASSLVGIQETQYF. DNA for the CDR3: TGCGCCAGCAGCTTGGTGGGGATCCAAGAGACCCAGTACTTC.

CDR3 residues: CASSAVNTEAFF. CDR3 coding DNA: TGTGCCAGCTCGGCGGTGAACACTGAAGCTTTCTTT. J is TRBJ1-1 and V is TRBV6-5; D gene unclear. In germline, CDR1 is MNHEY, CDR2 SVGAGI. V lost 8 bases and J 0 bases, leaving 7 bases between the germline ends. This CDR3 contains 12 residues.

This sequence joins TRBV7-2 and TRBJ2-7; 7 bases agree with TRBD2. Germline V gene data show CDR1 as SGHTA and CDR2 as FQGNSA. CDR3 size: 15 residues. J lost 3 bases, V lost 2 bases, and 7 bases had no gene match. CDR3 amino acids: CASSLSSGSHYEQYF. The CDR3 region has the DNA TGTGCCAGCAGCTTAAGTAGCGGGTCGCACTACGAGCAGTACTTC.

The rearrangement joins TRBV18 to TRBJ2-5, with D unclear. CDR3 length: 13 residues. Trimming removed 1 base from V and 3 bases from J, with 6 bases in between. From germline, CDR1 is KGHSH and CDR2 LQKENI. The CDR3 nucleotides are TGTGCCAGCTCACCACTGGAGAAAGAGACCCAGTACTTC. This sequence encodes CASSPLEKETQYF.

The chain uses TRBV28 and TRBJ2-1, with a possible D match to TRBD2 (6 bases). In germline, CDR1 is MDHEN, CDR2 SYDVKM. The V end lost 11 bases, the J end lost 0 bases, and 11 bases lay between the germline ends. CDR3 length: 13 residues. CDR3 bases: TGTGCCTCAGCGGGCGCCTCCTACAATGAGCAGTTCTTC. Protein product: CASAGASYNEQFF.

The chain links TRBV6-5 to TRBJ2-1; TRBD2 agrees at 10 bases. Trimming cost V 4 bases and J 9 bases; bases outside gene matches: 6. Germline V CDR1 and CDR2: MNHEY, SVGAGI. The CDR3 has 14 amino acids. The chain's CDR3 is CASSSGLAISEQFF. The CDR3 DNA sequence: TGTGCCAGCAGTTCGGGACTAGCGATCAGTGAGCAGTTCTTC.

The CDR3 region has the DNA TGTGCCATCATTGCGGGACCGAACACCGGGGAGCTGTTTTTT. Translated: CAIIAGPNTGELFF. The chain joins TRBV10-3 to TRBJ2-2; D is perhaps TRBD2 (6 bases). The germline gives CDR1 ENHRY, CDR2 SYGVKD. Trimming cost V 7 bases and J 0 bases, with 9 bases left between them. CDR3 size: 14 residues.

The chain employs TRBV19 and TRBJ2-3; D call uncertain. This CDR3 comprises 14 residues. Looked up from germline, CDR1 is LNHDA and CDR2 is SQIVND (reference sequence). V lost 5 bases, J lost 3 bases, and 12 bases lay in between. CDR3 sequence (DNA): TGTGCCAGTAGTTACTTGCCCGGGACAGATACGCAGTATTTT. Its translation is CASSYLPGTDTQYF.

V usage is TRBV28 and J usage is TRBJ1-2; D remains unclear. The length of the CDR3 is 11 residues. The V and J ends lost 6 bases and 3 bases respectively, with 5 bases between them. CDR1 is MDHEN and CDR2 is SYDVKM in the germline V gene. In DNA, the CDR3 is TGTGCCAGCAGACACCACTATGGCTACACCTTC. Its protein is CASRHHYGYTF.

The chain employs TRBV28 and TRBJ2-5; possible D gene TRBD1, 5 bases. Trimming removed 3 bases at V and 7 bases at J, with 24 bases between. The length of the CDR3 is 17 residues. Germline V gives CDR1 MDHEN, CDR2 SYDVKM. CDR3 residues: CASSFLSAALPQGTQYF. CDR3 coding DNA: TGTGCCAGCAGTTTTCTGTCGGCGGCGCTCCCCCAGGGGACCCAGTACTTC.

The chain has TRBV9 and TRBJ2-1; D remains unclear. CDR3 length equals 21 residues. Looked up from germline, CDR1 is SGDLS and CDR2 is YYNGEE. The V gene lost 0 bases and the J gene lost 0 bases, with 25 bases spanning the gap. The CDR3 region has the DNA TGTGCCAGCAGCGTAGGGATTGGGTCGCTAAGGGCCCAGAGCTCCTACAATGAGCAGTTCTTC. It translates to CASSVGIGSLRAQSSYNEQFF.

The chain combines TRBV27 with TRBJ2-3, with TRBD2 matching over 8 bases. The V and J ends lost 7 bases and 7 bases, in that order; junction bases with no gene match: 7. The CDR3 consists of 13 residues. The germline gives CDR1 MNHEY, CDR2 SMNVEV (reference sequence). In nucleotides, the CDR3 is TGTGCCAGCACGGCCACTAGCGGTAATACGCAGTATTTT. Translated: CASTATSGNTQYF.

This rearrangement joins TRBV7-2 to TRBJ2-2; no definite D call. The germline V gene has CDR1 SGHTA and CDR2 FQGNSA. CDR3 size: 11 residues. With 5 bases removed from V and 13 bases from J, the gap between germline ends came to 11 bases. CDR3 protein: CASSQFDTLFF. The CDR3 DNA reads as TGTGCCAGCAGCCAATTCGATACGCTGTTTTTT.

The chain is built from TRBV7-2 and TRBJ2-7; 7 bases agree with TRBD1. CDR3 size: 15 residues. Germline CDR1 SGHTA, CDR2 FQGNSA. Trimming took 5 bases from V and 4 from J; bases not matched to a gene: 11. Written as DNA, the CDR3 is TGTGCCAGCAGCCAAAGCTGGGACAGAGTTTACGAGCAGTACTTC. This translates into CASSQSWDRVYEQYF.